This TCR beta chain was recovered during a study of blood T cell repertoires in COVID-19. The CDR3 loop spans 13 amino acids. Germline CDR1 and CDR2: SQVTM and ANQGSEA. The protocol was immunoSEQ multiplex PCR, while the TCRdb copy is restricted to in-frame clones and leaves out a portion. The sample has about 56,000 clones, around four fifths seen once. The chain recombines TRBV29-1 with TRBJ1-6; D call uncertain. The receptor comes from a woman of 80 years or more with acute or convalescent COVID-19. The specimen sequenced was peripheral blood. CDR3 nucleotides: TGCAGGACATCAGGTAAACTTAAGTCACCCCTCCACTTT. Protein product: CRTSGKLKSPLHF.